Below are 20 T cell receptor beta chains sequenced from a single sample in a study of tumor-infiltrating lymphocytes in primary liver carcinoma. Total RNA and DNA came together from about 19-30 mg of bulk tissue without cell sorting. Total RNA amounting to 450 to 500 ng was the source from which TCR beta cDNA was made with a constant-region primer. ARM-PCR was slightly modified, and three nested multiplex PCR rounds with it gave rise to the TCR beta libraries. It was with TRBV1-TRBV30 forward primers and a C-beta reverse primer that the first two PCR rounds were run, at approximately 10 cycles each. TCRdb analysed the multiplex PCR reads with MiXCR anew, one entry per CDR3 protein. The profile covers roughly 190,000 distinct CDR3 sequences, with around four fifths appearing a single time and 15% to 20% taken by the ten largest. Specimen: tumor tissue from primary liver carcinoma. Source of these receptors: a man in his forties with primary liver carcinoma and hepatitis B virus infection.

About this clonotype: An end of the junction does not agree with germline; a read error may underlie this. The CDR3 here is CASSPQGAVGCIF. The DNA for the CDR3 is TGTGCCAGCAGCCCACAGGGGGCGGTCGGCTGCATCTTC. The chain recombines TRBV6-5 with TRBJ1-2; 9 nucleotides match TRBD1. CDR1 MNHEY and CDR2 SVGAGI come from the germline V gene. This CDR3 has 13 residues.

J is TRBJ2-7 and V is TRBV29-1; D is tentatively TRBD1 or TRBD2 (5 bases each). Germline V lookup: CDR1 SQVTM, CDR2 ANQGSEA. This CDR3 is 15 amino acids long. CDR3 loop: CRLASEWGMPYEQYF. Here the CDR3 DNA reads TGCAGACTTGCGAGTGAATGGGGGATGCCCTACGAGCAGTACTTC.

V is TRBV11-1 and J is TRBJ2-3; the D gene is possibly TRBD2 (5 bases). This CDR3 comprises 19 residues. Trimming left V 4 bases short and J 1 base short, with 24 bases between. CDR1 is SGHAT and CDR2 is FQDESV in the germline V gene (reference sequence). This CDR3 is CASSSGRNSVGARTDTQYF. CDR3 nucleotides: TGTGCCAGCAGCTCTGGGAGAAACTCCGTTGGAGCCCGCACAGATACGCAGTATTTT.

Turning to this clonotype: Compared with germline, one end of the junction differs, possibly owing to a read error. The J gene is TRBJ2-7, the V gene TRBV11-1, with D perhaps matching TRBD2 (5 bases). Germline V gives CDR1 SGHAT, CDR2 FQDESV (reference sequence). This CDR3 comprises 15 residues. The CDR3 nucleotides are TGTGCCTGCAGCTTAACGGGATCGGGAAAATACGAGCAGTATTTC. It yields the protein CACSLTGSGKYEQYF.

Remarks on this clonotype: In this CDR3 the conserved last residue, phenylalanine or tryptophan, is missing, so a read error is likely. This chain uses TRBV6-1 with TRBJ1-5; 7 positions match TRBD1. Germline V gene sequence: CDR1 MNHNS, CDR2 SASEGT. The CDR3 totals 15 residues. This chain's CDR3 is CPSSVMTGNDQPQHL. For the CDR3, the DNA is TGTCCCAGCAGTGTAATGACAGGGAACGATCAGCCCCAGCATCTT.

This clonotype was detected once. A read error may account for a junction end that differs from germline. The gene calls are TRBV4-2 and TRBJ2-6, with a weak D call TRBD1 (5 bases). Germline lookup yields CDR1 LGHNA and CDR2 YNFKEQ. CDR3 size: 16 residues. The CDR3, as DNA: TGTGCCAGCAGCCAAGAAGCAAGTTCTGGGGCCAACGTCATGACTTTC. Encoded protein: CASSQEASSGANVMTF.

Remarks on this clonotype: Compared with germline, one end of the junction differs, possibly owing to a read error. This chain uses TRBV4-2 with TRBJ2-1; 8 bases are a match to TRBD2. Germline V gene lookup returns CDR1 LGHNA and CDR2 YNFKEQ. CDR3 length: 15 amino acids. The CDR3 DNA reads TGCGTCAGCAGCCAAGAACAGCAGCGGGAGTACGGGCAGTTCTTC. Translating it yields CVSSQEQQREYGQFF.

As to this clonotype: At one end the junction does not follow the germline gene, possibly because of a read error. The chain couples TRBV28 to TRBJ1-2, with 9 bases lining up with TRBD1. This CDR3 has 17 residues. CDR1 is MDHEN and CDR2 is SYDVKM in the germline V gene. CDR3 DNA sequence: TGTGCCAGCAGTTTCGGCGGGACAGGGATTCTCTACTACGGCTACACCTTC. Its translation: CASSFGGTGILYYGYTF.

This clonotype was recorded many times. The rearrangement joins TRBV28 to TRBJ2-5; unclear D gene. The CDR3 sequence is 14 residues long. Trimming took 6 bases from V and 7 from J, leaving 18 bases between them. From germline, CDR1 is MDHEN and CDR2 SYDVKM. The chain's CDR3 is CASSLGQELVTQYF. CDR3 bases: TGTGCCAGCAGCCTCGGGCAGGAGCTTGTGACCCAGTACTTC. Complete variable domain (other parts from reference TRBV28 and TRBJ2-5): DVKVTQSSRYLVKRTGEKVFLECVQDMDHENMFWYRQDPGLGLRLIYFSYDVKMKEKGDIPEGYSVSREKKERFSLILESASTNQTSMYLCASSLGQELVTQYFGPGTRLLVL.

This chain uses TRBV11-1 with TRBJ2-7; D is unclear. Germline CDR1 and CDR2: SGHAT and FQDESV (reference sequence). This CDR3 has 12 amino acids. CDR3 residues: CVSSLNSYEQYF. In nucleotides, the CDR3 is TGTGTCAGTAGCTTGAACTCCTACGAGCAGTACTTC.

Points on this clonotype: A much larger clone lies a single base off, so this may be a read error. This chain uses TRBV28 with TRBJ2-7, with 7 bases matching TRBD2. This CDR3 is 15 amino acids long. The germline V gene encodes CDR1 MDHEN and CDR2 SYDVKM. The CDR3 region is CASSIWREGTYEQYF. Written as DNA, the CDR3 is TGTGCCAGCAGTATATGGAGGGAGGGCACCTACGAGCAGTACTTC. Looking up the rest from reference TRBV28 and TRBJ2-7 gives the full variable domain: DVKVTQSSRYLVKRTGEKVFLECVQDMDHENMFWYRQDPGLGLRLIYFSYDVKMKEKGDIPEGYSVSREKKERFSLILESASTNQTSMYLCASSIWREGTYEQYFGPGTRLTVT.

This clonotype was observed once. The CDR3 is CDRRRGKTEAFF. CDR3 bases: TGTGACCGCCGAAGGGGTAAGACTGAAGCTTTCTTT. The chain employs TRBV6-1 and TRBJ1-1; tentative D call: TRBD1 (5 bases). The germline gives CDR1 MNHNS, CDR2 SASEGT. The CDR3 has 12 residues.

Only one count was recorded for this clonotype. A read error may produce the germline difference seen at one junction end. The chain combines TRBV5-5 with TRBJ1-5; 7 bases fit TRBD1. The germline CDR1 and CDR2 sequences are SGHKS and YYEKEE (reference sequence). There are 16 residues in the CDR3. CDR3 bases: TGTGCCAACAGCTCGGGACAGACAATTAGCAATCAGTCCCAGCATTTT. It is translated as CANSSGQTISNQSQHF.

Comment on this clonotype: One end of the junction fails to match germline, which may point to a read error. This chain links TRBV11-1 with TRBJ2-3; D may match TRBD1 or TRBD2 (5 bases each). The germline CDR1 and CDR2 sequences are SGHAT and FQDESV (reference sequence). The CDR3 consists of 19 residues. The CDR3 DNA sequence: TGTGCCAACAGCTCTGGGGGAAGCTCTGTCGGAGCCCGCCCAGATACGCAGTATTTT. This sequence encodes CANSSGGSSVGARPDTQYF.

Of note for this clonotype: At one boundary the junction diverges from the germline segment, which might be a read error. DNA of the CDR3: TGCCAGCAGCTTGTCCCCAGGGGCGATGCGGAGCTGTTTTTT. The encoded protein is CQQLVPRGDAELFF. This chain uses TRBV11-3 with TRBJ2-2, with D tentatively TRBD1 (6 bases). From germline, CDR1 is SGHNT and CDR2 YENEEA. The CDR3 is 14 amino acids.

Of note for this clonotype: The CDR3 ends on some other residue instead of the conserved phenylalanine or tryptophan, so this is likely a read error. This chain connects TRBV5-4 to TRBJ2-2, with 7 bases fitting TRBD2. Germline V CDR1 and CDR2: SGHNT, YYREEE (reference sequence). CDR3 length: 15 amino acids. The CDR3 DNA sequence: TGTGCCAGCAGCTGGGACTACTTCAACACCGGGGATCTGTTTTAT. Its protein product is CASSWDYFNTGDLFY.

V and J are TRBV6-2 or TRBV6-3 and TRBJ1-2; no clear D gene. There are 14 residues in the CDR3. V was shortened by 0 bases and J by 5 bases, with 10 bases between the two germline ends. The germline CDR1 and CDR2 sequences are MNHEY and SVGEGT. The CDR3 reads CASSYSSAKYGYTF. CDR3 coding DNA: TGTGCCAGCAGTTACTCATCGGCAAAATATGGCTACACCTTC.

The V gene is TRBV7-9, the J gene TRBJ2-1; the D is unclear. There are 15 residues in the CDR3. Trimming stripped 9 bases from V and 5 bases from J, with 20 bases between. Germline V gene data show CDR1 as SEHNR and CDR2 as FQNEAQ (reference sequence). The CDR3 DNA follows: TGTGCCAGTAGTGGCATTTTATCCGAAAACAATGAGCAGTTCTTC. This codes for CASSGILSENNEQFF.

Remarks on this clonotype: A junction end diverges from the germline sequence, so it may reflect a read error. Written as DNA, the CDR3 is TGTGCCAGCAGAGGACGACTAGCAGGGGACAATGAGCAGTGCTTC. Protein: CASRGRLAGDNEQCF. J is TRBJ2-1 and V is TRBV6-1, with D possibly being TRBD2 (7 bases). CDR3 size: 15 residues. Germline CDR1 is MNHNS and CDR2 is SASEGT.

V gene TRBV29-1 combines with J gene TRBJ1-1; the match to TRBD1 covers 8 bases. This CDR3 has 13 residues. Germline V lookup: CDR1 SQVTM, CDR2 ANQGSEA. Unmatched junction bases numbered 7, after V lost 7 bases and J lost 3 bases. CDR3 sequence reads: CSAGTGSDTEAFF. For the CDR3, the DNA is TGCAGCGCTGGGACAGGCAGTGACACTGAAGCTTTCTTT.